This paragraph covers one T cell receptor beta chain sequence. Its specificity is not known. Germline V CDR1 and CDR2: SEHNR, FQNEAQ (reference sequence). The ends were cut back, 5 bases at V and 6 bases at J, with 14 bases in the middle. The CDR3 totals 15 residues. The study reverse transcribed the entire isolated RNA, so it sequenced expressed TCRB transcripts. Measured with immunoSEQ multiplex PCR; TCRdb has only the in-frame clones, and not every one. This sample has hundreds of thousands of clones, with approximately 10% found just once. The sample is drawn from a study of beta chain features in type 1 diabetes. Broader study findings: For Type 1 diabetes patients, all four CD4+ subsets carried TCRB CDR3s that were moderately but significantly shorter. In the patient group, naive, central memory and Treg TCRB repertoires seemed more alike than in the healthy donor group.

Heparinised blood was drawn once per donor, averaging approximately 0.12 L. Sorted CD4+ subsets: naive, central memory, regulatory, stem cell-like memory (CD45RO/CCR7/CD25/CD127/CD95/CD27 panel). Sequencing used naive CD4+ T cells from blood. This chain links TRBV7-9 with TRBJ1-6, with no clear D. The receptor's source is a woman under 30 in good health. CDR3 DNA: TGTGCCAGCAGCCTGGTTGGCCACAGTAATTCACCCCTCCACTTT. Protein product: CASSLVGHSNSPLHF.